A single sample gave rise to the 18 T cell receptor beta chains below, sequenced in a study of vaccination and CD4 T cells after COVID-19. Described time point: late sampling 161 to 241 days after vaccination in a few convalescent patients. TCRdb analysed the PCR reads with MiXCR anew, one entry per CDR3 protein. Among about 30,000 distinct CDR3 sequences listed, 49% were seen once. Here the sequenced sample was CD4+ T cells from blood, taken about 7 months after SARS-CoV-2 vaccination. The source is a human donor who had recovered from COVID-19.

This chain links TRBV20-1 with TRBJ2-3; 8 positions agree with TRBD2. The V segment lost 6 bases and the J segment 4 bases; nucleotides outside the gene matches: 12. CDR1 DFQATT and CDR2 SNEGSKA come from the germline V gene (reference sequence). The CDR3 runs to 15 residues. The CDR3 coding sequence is TGCAGTGCCCTGCAGCGGGAGTCTTGGCCAGATACGCAGTATTTT. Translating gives CSALQRESWPDTQYF.

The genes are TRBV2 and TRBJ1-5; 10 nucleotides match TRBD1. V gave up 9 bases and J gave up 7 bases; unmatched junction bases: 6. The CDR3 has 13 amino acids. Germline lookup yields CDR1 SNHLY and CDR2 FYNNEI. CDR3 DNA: TGTGCCAGTGAACCGGGACAGGGGCAGCCCCAGCATTTT. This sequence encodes CASEPGQGQPQHF.

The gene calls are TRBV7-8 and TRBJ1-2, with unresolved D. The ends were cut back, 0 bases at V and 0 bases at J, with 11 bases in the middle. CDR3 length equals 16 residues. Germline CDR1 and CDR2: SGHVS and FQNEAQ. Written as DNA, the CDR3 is TGTGCCAGCAGCTTAGCCCGCCGGACGGCTAACTATGGCTACACCTTC. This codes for CASSLARRTANYGYTF.

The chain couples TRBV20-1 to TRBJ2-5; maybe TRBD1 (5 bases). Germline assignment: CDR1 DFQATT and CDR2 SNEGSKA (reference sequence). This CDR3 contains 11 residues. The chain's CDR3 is CSRVDQETQYF. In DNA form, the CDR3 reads TGCAGCAGGGTGGATCAAGAGACCCAGTACTTC.

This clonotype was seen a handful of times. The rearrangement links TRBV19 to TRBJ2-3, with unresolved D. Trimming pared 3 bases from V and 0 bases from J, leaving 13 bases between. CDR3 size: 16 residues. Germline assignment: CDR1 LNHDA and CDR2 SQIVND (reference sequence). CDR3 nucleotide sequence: TGTGCCAGTAGTATGACTGGCGGCACTAGCACAGATACGCAGTATTTT. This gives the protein CASSMTGGTSTDTQYF. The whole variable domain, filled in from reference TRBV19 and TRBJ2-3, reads DGGITQSPKYLFRKEGQNVTLSCEQNLNHDAMYWYRQDPGQGLRLIYYSQIVNDFQKGDIAEGYSVSREKKESFPLTVTSAQKNPTAFYLCASSMTGGTSTDTQYFGPGTRLTVL.

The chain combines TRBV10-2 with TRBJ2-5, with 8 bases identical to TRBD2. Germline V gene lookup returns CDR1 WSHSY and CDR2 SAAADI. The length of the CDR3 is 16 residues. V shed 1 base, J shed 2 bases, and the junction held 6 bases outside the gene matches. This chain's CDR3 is CASSELSLAEQETQYF. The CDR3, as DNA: TGCGCCAGCAGTGAGTTGTCACTAGCGGAACAAGAGACCCAGTACTTC.

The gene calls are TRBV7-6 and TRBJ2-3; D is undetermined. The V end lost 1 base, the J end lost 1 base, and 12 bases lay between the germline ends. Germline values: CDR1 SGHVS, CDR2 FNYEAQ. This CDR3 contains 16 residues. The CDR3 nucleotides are TGTGCCAGCAGCTTAGGGCATCACCTTGGCACAGATACGCAGTATTTT. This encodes CASSLGHHLGTDTQYF.

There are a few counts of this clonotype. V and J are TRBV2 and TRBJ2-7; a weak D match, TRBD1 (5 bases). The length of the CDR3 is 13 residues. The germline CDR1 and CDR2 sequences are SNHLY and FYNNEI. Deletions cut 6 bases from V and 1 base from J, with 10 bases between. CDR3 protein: CASSLTGSYEQYF. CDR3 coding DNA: TGTGCCAGCAGCCTTACAGGATCCTACGAGCAGTACTTC.

The CDR3 here is CASSQDLTGQYGYTF. Here the CDR3 DNA reads TGCGCCAGCAGCCAAGATCTGACAGGGCAGTATGGCTACACCTTC. V gene TRBV4-1 combines with J gene TRBJ1-2, with 7 bases identical to TRBD1. In germline, CDR1 is MGHRA, CDR2 YSYEKL. V lost 0 bases and J lost 5; bases outside the gene matches: 6. CDR3 length: 15 amino acids.

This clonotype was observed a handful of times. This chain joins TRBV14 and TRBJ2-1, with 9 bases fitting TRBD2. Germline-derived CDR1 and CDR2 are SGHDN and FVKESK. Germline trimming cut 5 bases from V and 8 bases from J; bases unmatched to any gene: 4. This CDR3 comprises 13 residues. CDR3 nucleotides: TGTGCCAGCAGCGCGGGAGGGCCTCATGAGCAGTTCTTC. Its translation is CASSAGGPHEQFF.

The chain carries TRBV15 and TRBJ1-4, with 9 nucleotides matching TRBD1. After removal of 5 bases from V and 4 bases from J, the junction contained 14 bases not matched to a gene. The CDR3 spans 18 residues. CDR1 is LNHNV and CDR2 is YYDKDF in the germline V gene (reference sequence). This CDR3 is CATSHGPPGTGLNEKLFF. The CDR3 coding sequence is TGTGCCACCAGCCACGGGCCCCCAGGGACAGGGCTTAATGAAAAACTGTTTTTT. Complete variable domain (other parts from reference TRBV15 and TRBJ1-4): DAMVIQNPRYQVTQFGKPVTLSCSQTLNHNVMYWYQQKSSQAPKLLFHYYDKDFNNEADTPDNFQSRRPNTSFCFLDIRSPGLGDTAMYLCATSHGPPGTGLNEKLFFGSGTQLSVL.

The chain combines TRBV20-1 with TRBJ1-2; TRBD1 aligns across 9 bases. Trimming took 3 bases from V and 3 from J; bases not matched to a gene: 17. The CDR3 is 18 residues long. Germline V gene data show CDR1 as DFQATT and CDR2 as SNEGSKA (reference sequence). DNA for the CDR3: TGCAGTGCTAGGGTGCGGGGACAGGGCAATGATCTTGACTATGGCTACACCTTC. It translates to CSARVRGQGNDLDYGYTF.

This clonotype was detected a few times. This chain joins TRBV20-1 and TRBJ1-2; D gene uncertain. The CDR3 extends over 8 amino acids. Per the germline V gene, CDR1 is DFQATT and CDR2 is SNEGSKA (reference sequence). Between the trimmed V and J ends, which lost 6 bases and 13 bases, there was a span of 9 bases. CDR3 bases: TGCAGTGCCTCACTTGGCACCTTC. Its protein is CSASLGTF.

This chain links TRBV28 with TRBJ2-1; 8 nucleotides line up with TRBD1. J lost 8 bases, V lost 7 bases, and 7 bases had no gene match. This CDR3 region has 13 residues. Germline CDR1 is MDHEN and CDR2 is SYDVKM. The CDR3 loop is CASTADREDEQFF. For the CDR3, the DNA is TGTGCCAGCACCGCGGACAGGGAGGATGAGCAGTTCTTC. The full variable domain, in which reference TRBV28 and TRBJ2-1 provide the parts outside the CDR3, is DVKVTQSSRYLVKRTGEKVFLECVQDMDHENMFWYRQDPGLGLRLIYFSYDVKMKEKGDIPEGYSVSREKKERFSLILESASTNQTSMYLCASTADREDEQFFGPGTRLTVL.

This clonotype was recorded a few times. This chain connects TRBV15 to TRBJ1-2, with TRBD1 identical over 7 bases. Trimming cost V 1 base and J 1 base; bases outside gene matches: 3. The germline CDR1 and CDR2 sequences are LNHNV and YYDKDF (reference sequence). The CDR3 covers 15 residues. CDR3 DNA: TGTGCCACCAGCAGAGTATCAGGGGGTAACTATGGCTACACCTTC. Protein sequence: CATSRVSGGNYGYTF.

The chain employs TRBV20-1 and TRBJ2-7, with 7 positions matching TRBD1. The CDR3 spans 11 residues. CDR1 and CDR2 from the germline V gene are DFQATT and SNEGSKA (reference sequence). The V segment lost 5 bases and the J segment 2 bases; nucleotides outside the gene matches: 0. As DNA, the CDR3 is TGCAGTGCTGACAGGGCCTACGAGCAGTACTTC. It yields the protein CSADRAYEQYF.

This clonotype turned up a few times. The CDR3 sequence is CASSIGVMGASRPQHF. The CDR3 DNA reads as TGTGCCAGTAGTATAGGTGTAATGGGGGCCTCTAGGCCCCAGCATTTT. The chain carries TRBV19 and TRBJ1-5, with D possibly being TRBD1 (6 bases). CDR1 LNHDA and CDR2 SQIVND come from the germline V gene (reference sequence). V lost 1 base to trimming and J lost 9 bases, with 19 bases between them. The CDR3 covers 16 residues.

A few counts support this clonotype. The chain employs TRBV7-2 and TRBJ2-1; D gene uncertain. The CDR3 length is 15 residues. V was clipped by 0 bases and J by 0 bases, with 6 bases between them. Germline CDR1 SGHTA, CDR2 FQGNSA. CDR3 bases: TGTGCCAGCAGCTTAGCGGTCAGCTCCTACAATGAGCAGTTCTTC. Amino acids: CASSLAVSSYNEQFF.